The 3 T cell receptor beta chains below come from one sample, sequenced in a study of CD8+CD57+ T cells in acquired aplastic anemia (dated by TCRdb to between 2018 and 2020). Sequencing used an Illumina HiSeq 2000. Genomic DNA was used as template for profiling of TCR beta VDJ combinations and CDR3 sequences. The public reads were quality trimmed at Q25 with fastp and then assembled into clones with MiXCR by TCRdb, keeping productive beta chains. Every distinct CDR3 protein forms one entry, paired with its most common genes and DNA. The sample includes around 150,000 distinct CDR3 sequences, with around two fifths observed a single time. The biggest ten clones account for roughly 8.1% of the sample. Sequencing was done on a sample of sorted CD4+, CD8+, or CD8+CD57+ T cells (not recorded which) from PBMCs. Source of these receptors: a human donor in good health, serving as a control.

This clonotype was observed a few times. The V and J genes are TRBV20-1 and TRBJ2-4, with 8 bases aligning to TRBD2. CDR3 size: 15 residues. Trimming took 6 bases from V and 4 from J; bases not matched to a gene: 11. Germline CDR1 reads DFQATT; CDR2 reads SNEGSKA (reference sequence). The CDR3: CSAHLAGTLKNIQYF. The CDR3 region has the DNA TGCAGTGCCCATTTAGCGGGGACACTAAAAAACATTCAGTACTTC.

The V gene is TRBV7-8, the J gene TRBJ1-1, with TRBD1 matching 10 bases. J lost 5 bases, V lost 4 bases, and 7 bases had no gene match. Germline V gene sequence: CDR1 SGHVS, CDR2 FQNEAQ. The CDR3 consists of 15 residues. The DNA of the CDR3 is TGTGCCAGCAGCTCCTGGACAGGGGGACGGACTGAAGCTTTCTTT. This sequence encodes CASSSWTGGRTEAFF.

This clonotype was seen only a few times. This chain uses TRBV30 with TRBJ2-3; 7 positions match TRBD2. J lost 2 bases, V lost 2 bases, and 19 bases had no gene match. The V gene's germline CDR1 is GTSNPN and CDR2 SVGIG (reference sequence). The CDR3 length is 19 residues. The CDR3 region is CAWSTSWGGAGTNTDTQYF. The CDR3 DNA follows: TGTGCCTGGAGTACTAGTTGGGGGGGAGCCGGGACTAACACAGATACGCAGTATTTT.